The clone carrying this T cell receptor (beta chain) was picked up a small number of times. No antigen is known for it. The data stem from a study of human T cells and chemical hapten exposure. Methods used by the authors: Sampled TCR counts reached a median of 95,638 per sample, with values ranging from roughly 20,000 to 750,000. Via MiXCR, TCRdb re-called the RACE reads, giving one row per CDR3 protein. TCRdb, not the authors, supplied the V and J calls. The sample has some 52,000 distinct CDR3 sequences, over 9.5% seen once; the top ten hold roughly 15%. V lost 5 bases and J lost 7; bases outside the gene matches: 10. The CDR3 length is 15 residues. Time point: patch test 3, about 24 weeks after DPC sensitization. The sample's treatment: therapeutic diphenylcyclopropenone sensitization with weekly scalp DPC. Alopecia patients, 18 to 70 years old and DPC-suitable, served as donors. General study results and limits: While controls formed fewer of them, expanded TCRs formed significantly more large CDR3 similarity clusters. Among TCRs, those above 1 in 1000 frequency were unaffected by DPC sensitization.

Sequences were derived from whole blood, sampled in connection with sensitization to the hapten diphenylcyclopropenone (DPC). This chain uses TRBV12-3 or TRBV12-4 with TRBJ2-1; 8 bases fit TRBD2. The receptor was isolated from a woman aged 40 to 50 with alopecia areata. Some clones in this sample may be carry-over from other donors' samples. Here the CDR3 reads CASSTSLAESNEQFF. CDR3 sequence (DNA): TGTGCCAGCAGTACCTCACTAGCGGAAAGTAATGAGCAGTTCTTC.